This T cell receptor beta chain was retrieved from a study of cytomegalovirus exposure and HLA in healthy donors. From germline, CDR1 is LGHNT and CDR2 FRNRAP. Trimming pared 0 bases from V and 9 bases from J, leaving 9 bases between. CDR3 length: 13 residues. General study results and limits: There were a few CMV-associated chains whose specificity for CMV antigens was confirmed in vitro.

In regard to this clone: Its antigen is still unknown.

Profiling relied on immunoSEQ multiplex PCR, and the TCRdb table lists in-frame clones only, not all of them. The data show approximately 110,000 clones, 90% to 95% seen once. V gene TRBV12-5 combines with J gene TRBJ2-1; D remains unclear. Sample: PBMCs. The clonotype originates from a young woman in good health and CMV-seronegative. The CDR3 region is CASGLVRVAEQFF. The CDR3 nucleotides read TGTGCTAGTGGTTTGGTACGGGTTGCTGAGCAGTTCTTC.